These 12 T cell receptor beta chains share one sample of origin, sequenced in a study of cytomegalovirus exposure and HLA in healthy donors (dated by TCRdb to the late 2010s). The receptor library was made with the immunoSEQ multiplex PCR assay. TCRdb carries this immuneACCESS record with in-frame sequences only. Its versions omit some clonotypes, under half of them owing to an unresolved V gene in the studies checked, with the rest unexplained. For this sample there are more than 300,000 clones; more than 80% appear just once. Roughly 0.83% of the sample is taken by the ten largest. The sample taken for sequencing was PBMCs. These receptors all stem from a young woman in good health and CMV-seronegative.

This chain uses TRBV2 with TRBJ2-7; D is perhaps TRBD2 (5 bases). V lost 8 bases and J lost 3, with 14 bases in between. Germline V lookup: CDR1 SNHLY, CDR2 FYNNEI. CDR3 size: 13 residues. CDR3 in DNA: TGTGCCAGCTTCTCGGGGTCTTACTACGAGCAGTACTTC. It translates to CASFSGSYYEQYF.

This clone was counted once. The chain recombines TRBV25-1 with TRBJ1-6; D is perhaps TRBD1 (6 bases). The germline CDR1 and CDR2 sequences are MGHDK and SYGVNS. This CDR3 is built from 14 residues. V was shortened by 4 bases and J by 6 bases, with 10 bases between the two germline ends. The CDR3 region has the DNA TGTGCCAGCAGTGTGGACAGAGTTAATTCACCCCTCCACTTT. The encoded protein is CASSVDRVNSPLHF.

The chain employs TRBV28 and TRBJ1-1, with TRBD1 as a possible D gene (6 bases). The V end lost 5 bases, the J end lost 7 bases, and 11 bases lay between the germline ends. This CDR3 is 12 amino acids long. Germline CDR1 and CDR2: MDHEN and SYDVKM. Here the CDR3 DNA reads TGTGCCAGCAGTCCCACGACAGGTGAAGCTTTCTTT. Residues: CASSPTTGEAFF.

The V and J genes are TRBV6-5 and TRBJ2-3; perhaps TRBD2 as D (6 bases). In germline, CDR1 is MNHEY, CDR2 SVGAGI. CDR3 length: 13 amino acids. The ends were cut back, 8 bases at V and 8 bases at J, with 17 bases in the middle. CDR3 sequence reads: CASGGTDPATQYF. CDR3 nucleotide sequence: TGTGCCAGCGGGGGGACGGATCCTGCTACGCAGTATTTT.

This clone came up a few times. The V gene is TRBV30, the J gene TRBJ2-1; 9 bases align to TRBD1. Germline CDR1 reads GTSNPN; CDR2 reads SVGIG (reference sequence). This CDR3 spans 12 amino acids. DNA for the CDR3: TGTGCTGAGGGGACAGGGCGGACTGAGCAGTTCTTC. The encoded protein is CAEGTGRTEQFF. The entire variable domain, with the rest obtained from reference TRBV30 and TRBJ2-1, is as follows: SQTIHQWPATLVQPVGSPLSLECTVEGTSNPNLYWYRQAAGRGLQLLFYSVGIGQISSEVPQNLSASRPQDRQFILSSKKLLLSDSGFYLCAEGTGRTEQFFGPGTRLTVL.

This clone was counted between two and nine times. The chain recombines TRBV4-2 with TRBJ2-7, with D unresolved. V was clipped by 1 base and J by 4 bases, with 11 bases between them. CDR1 is LGHNA and CDR2 is YNFKEQ in the germline V gene. The CDR3 covers 14 residues. The CDR3 protein is CASSQGEVGYEQYF. CDR3 nucleotide sequence: TGTGCCAGCAGCCAAGGAGAGGTCGGTTACGAGCAGTACTTC.

This rearrangement joins TRBV27 to TRBJ1-1; D perhaps matches TRBD1 (5 bases). The ends were cut back, 6 bases at V and 8 bases at J, with 16 bases in the middle. Germline CDR1 MNHEY, CDR2 SMNVEV (reference sequence). CDR3 length equals 13 residues. The CDR3 region is CASSRSGGGEAFF. Written as DNA, the CDR3 is TGTGCCAGCAGCCGCTCGGGGGGGGGAGAAGCTTTCTTT.

The chain is built from TRBV14 and TRBJ2-3; D remains unclear. Germline V lookup: CDR1 SGHDN, CDR2 FVKESK. The CDR3 loop spans 15 amino acids. V lost 4 bases, J lost 2 bases, and 13 bases lay in between. In nucleotides, the CDR3 is TGTGCCAGCAGCCTGCTGACATCCTCCACAGATACGCAGTATTTT. Protein: CASSLLTSSTDTQYF.

The J gene is TRBJ2-7, the V gene TRBV1; the D call of TRBD2 is as the table states it, not checked on the DNA. TRBV1 is an annotated pseudogene. The CDR3 has 16 amino acids. In DNA, the CDR3 is TGCACCAGCAGCCGCCCCGGGGGGTATACCTCCTACGAGCAGTACTTC. Protein product: CTSSRPGGYTSYEQYF.

The genes are TRBV7-9 and TRBJ2-3; 9 nucleotides line up with TRBD2. Trimming took 5 bases from V and 2 from J; bases not matched to a gene: 8. The CDR3 is made up of 16 amino acids. CDR1 and CDR2 from the germline V gene are SEHNR and FQNEAQ (reference sequence). Here the CDR3 DNA reads TGTGCCAGCAGCCCCCGGCTAGCGGGGTCCACAGATACGCAGTATTTT. It codes for CASSPRLAGSTDTQYF.

The chain has TRBV14 and TRBJ2-7; 9 bases fit TRBD1. The CDR3 is 18 residues long. V lost 1 base, J lost 4 bases, and 14 bases stayed unmatched. CDR1 and CDR2 from the germline V gene are SGHDN and FVKESK. DNA for the CDR3: TGTGCCAGCAGCCAAGGCTTACATGCCGGGACAGGGAGGTACGAGCAGTACTTC. Protein product: CASSQGLHAGTGRYEQYF.

This rearrangement joins TRBV27 to TRBJ2-7; weak D call: TRBD2 (6 bases). The CDR3 length is 13 residues. V was pared by 5 bases and J by 8 bases, with 16 bases between. Looked up from germline, CDR1 is MNHEY and CDR2 is SMNVEV (reference sequence). Written as DNA, the CDR3 is TGTGCCAGCAGTGGGGGGTTGTCTACGAAGCAGTACTTC. It codes for CASSGGLSTKQYF.